These 10 T cell receptor beta chains were sequenced from one sample in a study of CD8 T cells in Susac syndrome. When the RNA was reverse transcribed, random hexamers were used with an input of roughly 0.5 to 1 ug. TCRdb re-called the immunoSEQ multiplex PCR reads with MiXCR, one entry per CDR3 protein. The sample shows fewer than 200,000 distinct CDR3 sequences, approximately 93% of them seen only once. The sequencing input was CD4+ T cells from PBMCs. All receptors come from a human donor in good health.

This clonotype was counted once. In DNA, the CDR3 is TGTGCCAGCAGTGATCGAATAGGGGTGGACACCGGGGAGCTGTTTTTT. The encoded protein is CASSDRIGVDTGELFF. V gene TRBV6-4 combines with J gene TRBJ2-2; D possibly corresponds to TRBD1 (5 bases). The length of the CDR3 is 16 residues. Germline V lookup: CDR1 MRHNA, CDR2 SNTAGT. Trimming cost V 3 bases and J 3 bases, with 14 bases left between them.

This chain uses TRBV12-3 or TRBV12-4 with TRBJ2-7; 10 bases fit TRBD1. The ends lost 5 bases at V and 4 bases at J; junction bases unmatched: 5. This CDR3 has 14 amino acids. Here the CDR3 reads CASSRDRGPYEQYF. CDR3 DNA sequence: TGTGCCAGCAGTAGGGACAGGGGTCCGTACGAGCAGTACTTC.

This clonotype occurred once. The chain recombines TRBV5-4 with TRBJ2-7; TRBD1 agrees at 9 bases. Germline V gene sequence: CDR1 SGHNT, CDR2 YYREEE (reference sequence). V gave up 3 bases and J gave up 5 bases; unmatched junction bases: 9. The CDR3 is 15 amino acids. The CDR3 DNA reads TGTGCCAGCAGCTCAACTCGGGACAGGGACGACGAGCAGTACTTC. It translates to CASSSTRDRDDEQYF. Filled out from reference TRBV5-4 and TRBJ2-7, the complete variable domain reads ETGVTQSPTHLIKTRGQQVTLRCSSQSGHNTVSWYQQALGQGPQFIFQYYREEENGRGNFPPRFSGLQFPNYSSELNVNALELDDSALYLCASSSTRDRDDEQYFGPGTRLTVT.

This clonotype appeared once. J is TRBJ1-3 and V is TRBV19; D is unresolved. The CDR3 length is 12 residues. V was trimmed by 6 bases and J by 3 bases, leaving 6 bases between them. CDR1 is LNHDA, CDR2 SQIVND, per germline (reference sequence). CDR3 sequence: CASRERGNTIYF. DNA for the CDR3: TGTGCCAGTAGAGAGCGTGGAAACACCATATATTTT.

The chain recombines TRBV28 with TRBJ1-1; TRBD1 aligns across 8 bases. V lost 6 bases and J lost 11; bases outside the gene matches: 8. The CDR3 covers 12 residues. Germline V gene data show CDR1 as MDHEN and CDR2 as SYDVKM. CDR3 residues: CASRVQGEWAFF. The CDR3 DNA reads as TGTGCCAGCAGGGTACAGGGGGAATGGGCTTTCTTT.

The CDR3 coding sequence is TGTGCCAGCTCTCGGGCGGCCAGCTCCTATAATTCACCCCTCCACTTT. Translation gives CASSRAASSYNSPLHF. This chain links TRBV28 with TRBJ1-6, with D unresolved. There are 16 residues in the CDR3. Trimming removed 8 bases at V and 0 bases at J, with 14 bases between. In germline, CDR1 is MDHEN, CDR2 SYDVKM.

This chain connects TRBV24-1 to TRBJ1-1; the match to TRBD1 covers 7 bases. CDR3 size: 13 residues. Trimming at V came to 4 bases and at J to 6 bases, leaving 4 bases not matched to a gene. CDR1 KGHDR and CDR2 SFDVKD come from the germline V gene. The CDR3 loop reads CATSDPTGAEAFF. CDR3 bases: TGTGCCACCAGTGACCCCACAGGGGCTGAAGCTTTCTTT.

V usage is TRBV29-1 and J usage is TRBJ1-2; TRBD1 matches at 7 bases. Germline assignment: CDR1 SQVTM and CDR2 ANQGSEA. The CDR3 spans 14 residues. V gave up 1 base and J gave up 0 bases; unmatched junction bases: 2. The CDR3 region has the DNA TGCAGCGTTGAAGGCCAGGGGGCTAACTATGGCTACACCTTC. It codes for CSVEGQGANYGYTF.

The genes are TRBV19 and TRBJ2-7; no clear D. CDR3 length: 17 amino acids. V was pared by 5 bases and J by 1 base, with 21 bases between. CDR1 and CDR2 from the germline V gene are LNHDA and SQIVND (reference sequence). The CDR3 DNA is TGTGCCAGTAGTTCTTCAACCTCCCCGGGTCTATCCTACGAGCAGTACTTC. This gives the protein CASSSSTSPGLSYEQYF.

The gene calls are TRBV3-1 and TRBJ2-3; 9 nucleotides line up with TRBD1. The V and J ends lost 8 bases and 2 bases, in that order; junction bases with no gene match: 8. This CDR3 spans 15 amino acids. The V gene's germline CDR1 is LGHDT and CDR2 YNNKEL (reference sequence). CDR3 in amino acids: CASRWGTGLTDTQYF. CDR3 sequence (DNA): TGTGCCAGCCGCTGGGGGACAGGGCTCACAGATACGCAGTATTTT.